This is a list of T cell receptor beta chains from one sample in a study of cytomegalovirus exposure and HLA in healthy donors. Method: immunoSEQ multiplex PCR; TCRdb's copy keeps in-frame clones and lacks some. This sample has about 97,000 clones; 60% to 80% occur once, and the top ten carry roughly 9.3%. Sequencing was done on a sample of PBMCs. The receptors shown here come from a male donor in good health and CMV-seropositive. Both conserved end residues are part of each CDR3. D genes are given only for firm matches. Size values are once, few and many counts, or a class for expanded clones, and some rows have none.

. | TRBJ2-1 | . | TRBV5-1 | 12 | TGCGCCAGCAGCTTGGAAACACCCCCCGAGTTCTTC | CASSLETPPEFF
. | TRBJ2-7 | TRBD2 | TRBV28 | 14 | TGTGCCACCATCCTTGAACTAGCGGCTGGCGAGCAGTACTTC | CATILELAAGEQYF
. | TRBJ2-3 | TRBD1 | TRBV7-2 | 17 | TGTGCCAGCAGCTTACCTTACCGGGACAGGGTTGAAGATACGCAGTATTTT | CASSLPYRDRVEDTQYF
. | TRBJ1-2 | . | TRBV5-1 | 12 | TGCGCCAGTAGCGGTCTAAACTATGGCTACACCTTC | CASSGLNYGYTF
once | TRBJ2-7 | TRBD2 | TRBV15 | 15 | TGTGCCACCAGCAGAGGGGGGGGGAGAGGCTACGAGCAGTACTTC | CATSRGGGRGYEQYF
. | TRBJ2-2 | . | TRBV5-1 | 15 | TGCGCCAGCAGCTTGGAGGGACTTGCGGGCGGGGAGCTGTTTTTT | CASSLEGLAGGELFF
. | TRBJ1-2 | TRBD1 | TRBV5-4 | 13 | TGTGCCAGCAGCTCGACGGGACAGTTAGGCTACACCTTC | CASSSTGQLGYTF
. | TRBJ1-5 | . | TRBV30 | 13 | TGTGCCTGGAGACGAAACAGGGATCAGCCCCAGCATTTT | CAWRRNRDQPQHF
. | TRBJ2-5 | . | TRBV18 | 13 | TGTGCCAGCTCACCACAACAGCAAGAGACCCAGTACTTC | CASSPQQQETQYF
once | TRBJ2-7 | TRBD2 | TRBV7-2 | 18 | TGTGCCAGCAGCTACCGCGCCGGGACTAGCGGTAGCTCCTACGAGCAGTACTTC | CASSYRAGTSGSSYEQYF
. | TRBJ2-3 | TRBD1 | TRBV28 | 13 | TGTGCCATTTCGACAGGGCCCACAGATACGCAGTATTTT | CAISTGPTDTQYF
. | TRBJ1-2 | . | TRBV6-1 | 14 | TGTGCCAGCAGTGAACCGGGCAGGGAGGATGGCTACACCTTC | CASSEPGREDGYTF
few | TRBJ2-7 | TRBD1 | TRBV6-5 | 15 | TGTGCCAGCAGCGCCCGGACAGGTTTCGGCTACGAGCAGTACTTC | CASSARTGFGYEQYF
. | TRBJ1-1 | TRBD1 | TRBV2 | 15 | TGTGCCAGCAGTGCCCGGACAGGTTGGGGCACTGAAGCTTTCTTT | CASSARTGWGTEAFF
few | TRBJ2-6 | . | TRBV7-9 | 18 | TGTGCCAGCAGCGTACCGGGACAACGGACCTCTGGGGCCAACGTCCTGACTTTC | CASSVPGQRTSGANVLTF
. | TRBJ2-7 | TRBD2 | TRBV7-3 | 16 | TGTTCCAGCAGCTTAACCGGGGGGGGTAGCGGCCACGAGCAGTACTTC | CSSSLTGGGSGHEQYF
. | TRBJ2-4 | TRBD2 | TRBV7-9 | 19 | TGTGCCAGCAGCTTAGTCCTAGCGGGAGTCCTTCTAGCCAAAAACATTCAGTACTTC | CASSLVLAGVLLAKNIQYF
. | TRBJ2-5 | TRBD2 | TRBV7-3 | 14 | TGTGCCAGCAGCTTTCGCGGGAGGGGGGAGACCCAGTACTTC | CASSFRGRGETQYF
. | TRBJ2-1 | TRBD2 | TRBV2 | 16 | TGTGCCAGCAGTGAAGGGTCGGCTAGCGGCTACAATGAGCAGTTCTTC | CASSEGSASGYNEQFF
. | TRBJ2-7 | . | TRBV7-8 | 15 | TGTGCCAGCAGCTTAAGGGGAACAGCGTGGGCCGAGCAGTACTTC | CASSLRGTAWAEQYF